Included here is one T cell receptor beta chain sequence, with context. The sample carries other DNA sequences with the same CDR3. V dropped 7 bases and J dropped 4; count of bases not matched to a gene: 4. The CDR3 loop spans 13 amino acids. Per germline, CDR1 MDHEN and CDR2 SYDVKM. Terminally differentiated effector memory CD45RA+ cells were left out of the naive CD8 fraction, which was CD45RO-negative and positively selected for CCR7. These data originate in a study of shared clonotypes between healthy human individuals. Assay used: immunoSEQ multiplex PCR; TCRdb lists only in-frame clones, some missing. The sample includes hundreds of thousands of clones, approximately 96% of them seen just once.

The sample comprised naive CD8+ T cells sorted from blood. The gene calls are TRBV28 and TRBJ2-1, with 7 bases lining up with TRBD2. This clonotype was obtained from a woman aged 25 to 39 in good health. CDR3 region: CASTGGSYNEQFF. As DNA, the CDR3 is TGTGCCAGCACGGGAGGCTCGTACAATGAGCAGTTCTTC.